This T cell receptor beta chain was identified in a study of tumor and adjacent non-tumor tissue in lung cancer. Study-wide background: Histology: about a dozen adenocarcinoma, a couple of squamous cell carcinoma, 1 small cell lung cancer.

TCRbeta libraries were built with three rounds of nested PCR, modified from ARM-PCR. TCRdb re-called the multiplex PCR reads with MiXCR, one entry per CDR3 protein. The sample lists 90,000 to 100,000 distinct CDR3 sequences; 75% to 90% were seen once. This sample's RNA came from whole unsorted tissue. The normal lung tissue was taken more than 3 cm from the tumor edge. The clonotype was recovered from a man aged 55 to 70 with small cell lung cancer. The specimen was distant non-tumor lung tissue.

CDR3 loop: CASSVDTGATGELFF. For the CDR3, the DNA is TGTGCCAGCAGCGTAGATACAGGGGCCACCGGGGAGCTGTTTTTT. V is TRBV9 and J is TRBJ2-2; 7 positions agree with TRBD1. With 0 bases clipped from V and 4 bases from J, the junction kept 3 bases outside the gene matches. In germline, CDR1 is SGDLS, CDR2 YYNGEE. The CDR3 is 15 amino acids.